Listed below are T cell receptor beta chains from one sample, sequenced in a study of vaccination and CD4 T cells after COVID-19. Their specific antigens are unknown. TCRdb re-analysed the PCR reads in MiXCR, keeping a single row per CDR3 protein. The sample holds more than 13,000 distinct CDR3 sequences; about 50% are singletons and the top ten take around 9.2%. The material was CD4+ T cells from blood, cultured in vitro, obtained before SARS-CoV-2 vaccination. The receptors originated from a human donor who had recovered from COVID-19. The CDR3 runs from the conserved cysteine through the conserved F or W. D genes are given only for firm matches. Part of the rows lack a size; the others show once, few, many or a class for expanded clones.

v_gene	d_gene	abundance	j_gene	CDR3aa	CDR3nt
TRBV2	NA	few	TRBJ1-6	CASSPLRSRYNSPLHF	TGTGCCAGCAGTCCCCTCAGGAGTCGTTATAATTCACCCCTCCACTTT
TRBV20-1	NA	NA	TRBJ2-5	CSAREDRLGTQYF	TGCAGTGCTAGAGAAGACAGGTTGGGGACCCAGTACTTC
TRBV6-1	TRBD1	NA	TRBJ1-2	CASNPRGDARYGYIF	TGTGCCAGCAATCCCAGGGGGGACGCTCGCTATGGCTACATCTTC
TRBV7-9	TRBD1	NA	TRBJ1-3	CAIDRGRGNTIYF	TGTGCCATTGACAGGGGGCGAGGAAACACCATATATTTT
TRBV5-8	TRBD2	NA	TRBJ2-5	CAGSFRGLAGETQYF	TGTGCCGGCAGCTTCCGGGGACTAGCGGGAGAGACCCAGTACTTC
TRBV20-1	TRBD2	NA	TRBJ2-5	CSASGGRSETQYF	TGCAGTGCTAGCGGCGGGAGGTCAGAGACCCAGTACTTC
TRBV6-1	NA	few	TRBJ1-2	CASSEQGNGYTF	TGTGCCAGCAGTGAACAGGGGAATGGCTACACCTTC
TRBV2	NA	NA	TRBJ1-6	CASSDGRSAPLHF	TGTGCCAGCAGTGATGGCAGGTCGGCACCCCTCCACTTT
TRBV7-2	TRBD1	few	TRBJ1-5	CASSRNRGSNQPQHF	TGTGCCAGCAGCAGAAACAGGGGAAGCAATCAGCCCCAGCATTTT
TRBV4-2	NA	NA	TRBJ2-7	CASSQDAQNIGGSYEQYF	TGTGCCAGCAGCCAAGATGCACAGAATATCGGGGGTTCCTACGAGCAGTACTTC
TRBV11-3	TRBD2	NA	TRBJ2-1	CASSSGLAGNEQFF	TGTGCCAGCAGCTCCGGACTAGCGGGGAATGAGCAGTTCTTC
TRBV6-2/TRBV6-3	NA	NA	TRBJ2-3	CASSYPPTGYTDTQYF	TGTGCCAGCAGTTACCCCCCTACGGGATACACAGATACGCAGTATTTT
TRBV6-1	TRBD1	NA	TRBJ1-1	CASSPGTGGRTFF	TGTGCCAGCAGCCCAGGGACAGGGGGTAGGACTTTCTTT
TRBV30	NA	NA	TRBJ1-5	CAWSQGSNQPQHF	TGTGCCTGGAGTCAGGGGAGCAATCAGCCCCAGCATTTT
TRBV20-1	TRBD2	NA	TRBJ2-7	CSAPSQLAGTYEQYF	TGCAGTGCCCCTTCCCAACTAGCGGGTACCTACGAGCAGTACTTC